The 21 T cell receptor beta chains below were found in one sample sequenced in a study of cytomegalovirus exposure and HLA in healthy donors. PCR amplification relied on 60 Vbeta primers (plus 13 Jbeta primers). Data came from immunoSEQ multiplex PCR; TCRdb stores just in-frame clones and leaves some out. The profile shows over 100,000 clones, about two thirds of them singletons. Material: PBMCs. The receptors here all came from a woman aged 40 to 50 in good health and CMV-seronegative.

This clone was picked up a small number of times. The J gene is TRBJ2-6, the V gene TRBV5-8; D gene uncertain. Trimming pared 0 bases from V and 0 bases from J, leaving 7 bases between. Germline V lookup: CDR1 SGHTS, CDR2 YDEGEE. The CDR3 has 16 residues. As DNA, the CDR3 is TGTGCCAGCAGCTTGGGCGGCCTCTCTGGGGCCAACGTCCTGACTTTC. Translation gives CASSLGGLSGANVLTF. Based on the CDR3 plus reference TRBV5-8 and TRBJ2-6, the full variable domain is EAGVTQSPTHLIKTRGQQATLRCSPISGHTSVYWYQQALGLGLQFLLWYDEGEERNRGNFPPRFSGRQFPNYSSELNVNALELEDSALYLCASSLGGLSGANVLTFGAGSRLTVL.

This sequence joins TRBV7-9 and TRBJ1-1; D is ambiguous. The germline gives CDR1 SEHNR, CDR2 FQNEAQ (reference sequence). The V end lost 5 bases, the J end lost 8 bases, and 15 bases lay between the germline ends. There are 13 residues in the CDR3. CDR3 in amino acids: CASSLQSTGEAFF. CDR3 nucleotide sequence: TGTGCCAGCAGCCTACAATCGACTGGAGAAGCTTTCTTT.

The chain uses TRBV6-1 and TRBJ1-1, with 10 nucleotides matching TRBD1. Trimming cost V 3 bases and J 1 base; bases outside gene matches: 8. The CDR3 consists of 17 residues. Germline V gives CDR1 MNHNS, CDR2 SASEGT. The CDR3 nucleotides read TGTGCCAGCAGTGACCCGGGACAGGGGATCACGAACACTGAAGCTTTCTTT. It is translated as CASSDPGQGITNTEAFF.

This chain connects TRBV6-1 to TRBJ1-2, with TRBD1 matching over 7 bases. Germline V gene sequence: CDR1 MNHNS, CDR2 SASEGT. Trimming removed 6 bases from V and 7 bases from J; junction bases left unmatched: 5. This CDR3 is 12 amino acids long. The CDR3 here is CASSLRDSGYTF. CDR3 sequence (DNA): TGTGCCAGCAGCTTGAGGGACAGTGGCTACACCTTC.

This clone was observed a handful of times. This chain joins TRBV6-1 and TRBJ1-1, with D possibly being TRBD1 (5 bases). Looked up from germline, CDR1 is MNHNS and CDR2 is SASEGT. The CDR3 consists of 14 residues. Trimming removed 0 bases from V and 3 bases from J, with 8 bases in between. This CDR3 is CASSEARGYTEAFF. In nucleotides, the CDR3 is TGTGCCAGCAGTGAAGCTCGGGGGTACACTGAAGCTTTCTTT.

This clone was detected a few times. The V gene is TRBV18, the J gene TRBJ1-1; D perhaps matches TRBD1 (5 bases). This CDR3 has 15 residues. CDR1 is KGHSH and CDR2 is LQKENI in the germline V gene. The V end lost 0 bases, the J end lost 0 bases, and 8 bases lay between the germline ends. The CDR3 is CASSPPAGLNTEAFF. CDR3 bases: TGTGCCAGCTCACCACCCGCAGGGCTGAACACTGAAGCTTTCTTT. Filled out from reference TRBV18 and TRBJ1-1, the complete variable domain reads NAGVMQNPRHLVRRRGQEARLRCSPMKGHSHVYWYRQLPEEGLKFMVYLQKENIIDESGMPKERFSAEFPKEGPSILRIQQVVRGDSAAYFCASSPPAGLNTEAFFGQGTRLTVV.

This clone showed up just a few times. The chain joins TRBV15 to TRBJ1-4, with 11 nucleotides matching TRBD1. V lost 5 bases to trimming and J lost 8 bases; unmatched junction nucleotides: 7. The CDR3 sequence is 15 residues long. CDR1 and CDR2 from the germline V gene are LNHNV and YYDKDF (reference sequence). The CDR3 sequence: CATSFRTGGEEKLFF. Here the CDR3 DNA reads TGTGCCACCAGCTTCCGGACAGGGGGCGAGGAAAAACTGTTTTTT.

This clone was observed a few times. The chain is built from TRBV7-9 and TRBJ1-2, with D unclear. The germline CDR1 and CDR2 sequences are SEHNR and FQNEAQ (reference sequence). The V gene lost 6 bases and the J gene lost 3 bases, with 14 bases spanning the gap. This CDR3 contains 14 residues. CDR3 loop: CASSGSIRDYGYTF. The CDR3 region has the DNA TGTGCCAGCAGTGGTTCGATACGGGACTATGGCTACACCTTC.

The V gene is TRBV18, the J gene TRBJ2-3; the match to TRBD1 covers 9 bases. From germline, CDR1 is KGHSH and CDR2 LQKENI. There are 15 residues in the CDR3. J lost 5 bases, V lost 3 bases, and 6 bases had no gene match. CDR3 in amino acids: CASSPPGQGRDTQYF. The CDR3 bases are TGTGCCAGCTCACCGCCGGGACAGGGAAGAGATACGCAGTATTTT.

The V and J genes are TRBV5-6 and TRBJ1-1, with D perhaps matching TRBD1 (5 bases). CDR1 and CDR2 (germline): SGHDT, YYEEEE. CDR3 length equals 13 residues. V gave up 7 bases and J gave up 0 bases, with 10 bases separating them. This CDR3 is CASRTIMNTEAFF. CDR3 DNA: TGTGCCAGCCGGACAATTATGAACACTGAAGCTTTCTTT.

V is TRBV5-1 and J is TRBJ2-2; perhaps TRBD2 as D (6 bases). The V gene lost 4 bases and the J gene lost 4 bases, with 17 bases spanning the gap. The CDR3 consists of 16 residues. CDR1 is SGHRS and CDR2 is YFSETQ in the germline V gene. The CDR3 DNA follows: TGCGCCAGCAGCCCGGACACCGGGACTTCCACCGGGGAGCTGTTTTTT. It is translated as CASSPDTGTSTGELFF.

This clone has a handful of counts. V is TRBV7-6 and J is TRBJ1-4; D might be TRBD1 (5 bases). Germline lookup yields CDR1 SGHVS and CDR2 FNYEAQ. The V and J ends lost 2 bases and 11 bases respectively, with 9 bases between them. The CDR3 length is 12 residues. CDR3 nucleotide sequence: TGTGCCAGCAGCTTATCGGGGGAGAAACTGTTTTTT. Translation gives CASSLSGEKLFF.

This clone was seen a handful of times. V usage is TRBV5-6 and J usage is TRBJ2-7, with a tentative D call TRBD1 (6 bases). CDR1 and CDR2 (germline): SGHDT, YYEEEE. Trimming left V 1 base short and J 2 bases short, with 10 bases between. This CDR3 comprises 14 residues. The CDR3 sequence: CASSLQGRAYEQYF. CDR3 bases: TGTGCCAGCAGCTTGCAGGGGCGAGCCTACGAGCAGTACTTC.

In its sample, this clone was seen a few times. V usage is TRBV29-1 and J usage is TRBJ1-1; 7 positions match TRBD1. The length of the CDR3 is 14 residues. Trimming took 8 bases from V and 1 from J; bases not matched to a gene: 10. CDR1 is SQVTM, CDR2 ANQGSEA, per germline. In DNA, the CDR3 is TGCAGCTTCAGGGACGGGACAGCGAACACTGAAGCTTTCTTT. It specifies CSFRDGTANTEAFF.

CDR3 sequence: CASKVQAENTGELFF. CDR3 sequence (DNA): TGTGCCAGCAAAGTGCAGGCCGAGAACACCGGGGAGCTGTTTTTT. This chain uses TRBV6-1 with TRBJ2-2; no definite D call. CDR1 MNHNS and CDR2 SASEGT come from the germline V gene. Trimming took off 7 bases at V and 1 base at J, with 13 bases between the two ends. The CDR3 sequence is 15 residues long.

CDR3 sequence (DNA): TGCGCCAGCAGCTTTGACGGACAGGGCATTTGGGAGCAGTACTTC. Protein sequence: CASSFDGQGIWEQYF. The chain combines TRBV5-1 with TRBJ2-7, with TRBD1 matching over 8 bases. The junction had 11 bases not matched to a gene; V was cut back by 2 bases and J by 7 bases. This CDR3 region has 15 residues. In germline, CDR1 is SGHRS, CDR2 YFSETQ.

The chain links TRBV9 to TRBJ1-5, with D possibly being TRBD1 (6 bases). The CDR3 runs to 15 residues. Germline V lookup: CDR1 SGDLS, CDR2 YYNGEE. The V end was cut by 1 base, the J end by 3 bases, with 11 bases between. CDR3 in DNA: TGTGCCAGCAGCGTAACAGGGAGGGTCAATCAGCCCCAGCATTTT. Protein product: CASSVTGRVNQPQHF.

This clone was counted only a few times. The genes are TRBV6-5 and TRBJ1-5; D possibly corresponds to TRBD1 (6 bases). The germline CDR1 and CDR2 sequences are MNHEY and SVGAGI. CDR3 size: 14 residues. V was trimmed by 5 bases and J by 4 bases, leaving 12 bases between them. In nucleotides, the CDR3 is TGTGCCAGCAGTGCCGTCCAGGGGAATCAGCCCCAGCATTTT. Residues: CASSAVQGNQPQHF.

The DNA for the CDR3 is TGTGCCAGAAACAAGGGGGACAGGGTGCATTCACCCCTCCACTTT. Its translation is CARNKGDRVHSPLHF. This chain links TRBV27 with TRBJ1-6; TRBD1 matches at 9 bases. CDR1 MNHEY and CDR2 SMNVEV come from the germline V gene (reference sequence). Unmatched junction bases numbered 11, after V lost 9 bases and J lost 8 bases. CDR3 length: 15 residues.

DNA for the CDR3: TGTGCCAGCTCACCACGACAGGGGGAAAGGGTTGAGCAGTTCTTC. Translated, it gives CASSPRQGERVEQFF. The gene calls are TRBV18 and TRBJ2-1; 9 bases agree with TRBD1. Trimming took 1 base from V and 9 from J; bases not matched to a gene: 7. CDR1 KGHSH and CDR2 LQKENI come from the germline V gene. CDR3 length equals 15 residues.

The gene calls are TRBV11-2 and TRBJ1-1; D possibly corresponds to TRBD1 (5 bases). The CDR3 has 12 residues. Deletions cut 8 bases from V and 3 bases from J, with 10 bases between. Per the germline V gene, CDR1 is SGHAT and CDR2 is FQNNGV. CDR3 in DNA: TGTGCCAGCGGGGCAGGGCACACTGAAGCTTTCTTT. Translated, it gives CASGAGHTEAFF. Full variable domain (missing parts from reference TRBV11-2 and TRBJ1-1): EAGVAQSPRYKIIEKRQSVAFWCNPISGHATLYWYQQILGQGPKLLIQFQNNGVVDDSQLPKDRFSAERLKGVDSTLKIQPAKLEDSAVYLCASGAGHTEAFFGQGTRLTVV.